The sequence of this T cell receptor beta chain was determined in a study of blood T cell repertoires in COVID-19. Study in general: Both acute and convalescent COVID-19 samples were obtained from the United States, Italy and Spain.

Germline lookup yields CDR1 SNHLY and CDR2 FYNNEI. Trimming took 7 bases from V and 4 from J; bases not matched to a gene: 9. The CDR3 consists of 15 residues. In the study's own analysis: Scientists estimated how many nucleated cells there were by amplifying reference gene primers. The protocol was immunoSEQ multiplex PCR, while the TCRdb copy is restricted to in-frame clones and leaves out a portion. The DNA gave D and trimming, while V, J and clone size come from that table. This table holds 110,000 to 150,000 clones, about four fifths found once. The chain has TRBV2 and TRBJ1-4; the match to TRBD1 covers 7 bases. The receptor comes from a human donor in a cohort sampled during active COVID-19. Sequenced material: peripheral blood. CDR3 sequence: CASKTSGTDNEKLFF. The CDR3 nucleotides are TGTGCCAGCAAAACCTCCGGGACAGATAATGAAAAACTGTTTTTT.